This is a list of T cell receptor beta chains from one sample in a study of cytomegalovirus exposure and HLA in healthy donors. Assay used: immunoSEQ multiplex PCR; TCRdb lists only in-frame clones, some missing. This table has tens of thousands of clones, 84% appearing once. What was sequenced was PBMCs. These receptors were collected from a young woman in good health and CMV-seropositive. The CDR3 runs from the conserved cysteine through the conserved F or W. D genes are given only for firm matches. The size entry is marked missing in some rows and otherwise reads once, few, many or a size class.

CDR3aa	CDR3nt	abundance	v_gene	j_gene	len	d_gene
CASSLREGASYNEQFF	TGTGCCAGCAGTTTACGGGAGGGAGCCTCCTACAATGAGCAGTTCTTC	once	TRBV28	TRBJ2-1	16	TRBD2
CASSEVKGYGNEKLFF	TGTGCCAGCAGTGAAGTTAAGGGGTACGGTAATGAAAAACTGTTTTTT	once	TRBV6-1	TRBJ1-4	16	NA
CAWSVPGDSGLGEKLFF	TGTGCCTGGAGTGTACCGGGCGATTCGGGACTAGGTGAAAAACTGTTTTTT	NA	TRBV30	TRBJ1-4	17	NA
CASSALRPNEKLFF	TGTGCCAGCAGTGCCTTGCGGCCCAATGAAAAACTGTTTTTT	NA	TRBV2	TRBJ1-4	14	NA
CASSEGYGVGQHEQYF	TGTGCCAGCAGTGAAGGTTATGGCGTAGGACAGCACGAGCAGTACTTC	NA	TRBV25-1	TRBJ2-7	16	NA
CSGQGADEKLFF	TGCAGCGGACAGGGAGCGGATGAAAAACTGTTTTTT	NA	TRBV29-1	TRBJ1-4	12	TRBD1
CASSQWDRLITEAFF	TGTGCCAGCAGCCAATGGGACAGGTTAATCACTGAAGCTTTCTTT	NA	TRBV7-9	TRBJ1-1	15	TRBD1
CASSYGSFDNSPLHF	TGTGCCAGCTCATATGGCTCTTTCGATAATTCACCCCTCCACTTT	NA	TRBV18	TRBJ1-6	15	NA
CASSSSQGSGELFF	TGTGCCAGCAGCTCCTCGCAGGGTTCCGGGGAGCTGTTTTTT	few	TRBV11-3	TRBJ2-2	14	NA
CATKDGSGSEKLFF	TGTGCCACCAAAGACGGGTCTGGGAGCGAAAAACTGTTTTTT	NA	TRBV6-5	TRBJ1-4	14	NA
CASSEGDGSSYEQYF	TGTGCCAGCTCAGAAGGGGACGGGAGCTCCTACGAGCAGTACTTC	NA	TRBV18	TRBJ2-7	15	NA
CASSPGNEQFF	TGTGCCAGCAGCCCGGGGAATGAGCAGTTCTTC	once	TRBV6-5	TRBJ2-1	11	NA
CASSFRPGQGASGYTF	TGTGCCAGCAGCTTCCGCCCGGGACAGGGGGCCTCTGGCTACACCTTC	NA	TRBV5-6	TRBJ1-2	16	TRBD1
CATTTRWEPLHF	TGTGCCACTACGACAAGATGGGAGCCCCTCCACTTT	NA	TRBV6-5	TRBJ1-6	12	NA
CASSPSPGQSSYEQYF	TGTGCCAGCAGCCCAAGCCCGGGACAGAGCTCCTACGAGCAGTACTTC	NA	TRBV7-2	TRBJ2-7	16	TRBD1
CAIRPTGLNTEAFF	TGTGCCATCAGGCCGACAGGGTTGAACACTGAAGCTTTCTTT	NA	TRBV10-3	TRBJ1-1	14	TRBD1
CASSSARQGRRKAFF	TGTGCCAGTAGTTCCGCGCGACAGGGGAGAAGGAAAGCTTTCTTT	NA	TRBV19	TRBJ1-1	15	TRBD1
CASSIVHRDSLQPQHF	TGTGCCAGTAGTATTGTCCACCGGGACAGCCTTCAGCCCCAGCATTTT	few	TRBV19	TRBJ1-5	16	TRBD1
CAWSDLRDRGGYTF	TGTGCCTGGAGTGACCTCCGGGACAGGGGGGGCTACACCTTC	few	TRBV30	TRBJ1-2	14	TRBD1
CASSLFGGAEETQYF	TGTGCCAGCAGTTTGTTTGGGGGGGCCGAGGAGACCCAGTACTTC	NA	TRBV27	TRBJ2-5	15	NA
CASSLNAGLGTDTQYF	TGTGCCAGCAGCTTAAACGCAGGGTTGGGCACAGATACGCAGTATTTT	NA	TRBV7-2	TRBJ2-3	16	NA
CASSFSGADFNSPLHF	TGTGCCAGCAGTTTTTCAGGGGCGGATTTTAATTCACCCCTCCACTTT	NA	TRBV27	TRBJ1-6	16	NA
CASSVQGQPQHF	TGCGCCAGCAGCGTACAGGGACAGCCCCAGCATTTT	NA	TRBV5-1	TRBJ1-5	12	NA
CASSQRGGLGNQPQHF	TGCGCCAGCAGCCAACGGGGGGGGCTGGGGAATCAGCCCCAGCATTTT	NA	TRBV4-1	TRBJ1-5	16	NA
CAISVGLAGPQYF	TGTGCCATCAGTGTAGGACTAGCGGGGCCCCAGTACTTC	NA	TRBV10-3	TRBJ2-5	13	TRBD2
CASGGRGRPYEQYF	TGTGCCAGCGGGGGGAGGGGTCGACCCTACGAGCAGTACTTC	NA	TRBV7-9	TRBJ2-7	14	TRBD2
CASSLDRTGFGYTF	TGTGCCAGCAGCTTAGACCGGACAGGGTTTGGCTACACCTTC	NA	TRBV11-2	TRBJ1-2	14	TRBD1
CASSLETGGTGELFF	TGTGCCAGCAGTTTAGAAACAGGGGGCACCGGGGAGCTGTTTTTT	once	TRBV6-6	TRBJ2-2	15	TRBD1
CASRFQGAKNIQYF	TGTGCCAGCAGATTTCAGGGGGCCAAAAACATTCAGTACTTC	NA	TRBV28	TRBJ2-4	14	NA
CASSPQSSGGSLYNEQFF	TGTGCCAGCTCACCACAATCTAGCGGGGGGTCTCTCTACAATGAGCAGTTCTTC	NA	TRBV18	TRBJ2-1	18	TRBD2
CASSHRGPNSPLHF	TGTGCCAGCAGCCACAGGGGGCCTAATTCACCCCTCCACTTT	NA	TRBV4-2	TRBJ1-6	14	TRBD1
CASSFPGQGYEQYF	TGTGCCAGCAGCTTCCCGGGACAGGGCTACGAGCAGTACTTC	NA	TRBV28	TRBJ2-7	14	TRBD1
CASTRGGEQPQHF	TGTGCCAGTACCCGGGGGGGCGAACAGCCCCAGCATTTT	NA	TRBV19	TRBJ1-5	13	NA
CASSSPSSGTGGSGQYF	TGTGCCAGCAGTTCCCCGTCCTCCGGGACAGGGGGCTCCGGGCAGTACTTC	NA	TRBV28	TRBJ2-7	17	TRBD1
CASSYQRGNHEQYF	TGTGCCAGCAGTTACCAGCGGGGGAACCACGAGCAGTACTTC	NA	TRBV6-5	TRBJ2-7	14	TRBD2
CASRSQGSAGANVLTF	TGTGCCAGCAGGTCACAGGGATCTGCTGGGGCCAACGTCCTGACTTTC	NA	TRBV7-3	TRBJ2-6	16	NA
CASSSGGLSNQPQHF	TGTGCCAGCAGCTCGGGGGGGCTGAGCAATCAGCCCCAGCATTTT	once	TRBV9	TRBJ1-5	15	NA